The source of this TCR beta chain is a study of cytomegalovirus exposure and HLA in healthy donors. Study-level results: For cytomegalovirus status, the classifier reportedly gave diagnoses with high specificity and sensitivity. Despite most TCR sequences being rare, some public TCRs occurred in many donors. TCR clusters originating in the first cohort tended to co-occur in the roughly 120 validation repertoires, according to a later analysis.

The donors were members of the roughly 130-subject validation cohort (separate from the approximately 730-subject first cohort). The table came from immunoSEQ multiplex PCR; TCRdb's copy has only in-frame clones and leaves some out. This table has about 200,000 clones, around 90% appearing once. Germline V gene lookup returns CDR1 LNHDA and CDR2 SQIVND (reference sequence). Trimming took 2 bases from V and 7 from J, leaving 6 bases between them. The length of the CDR3 is 12 residues. Details on this clone: Its antigen is still unknown.

The sequenced sample was PBMCs. J is TRBJ2-1 and V is TRBV19, with D possibly matching TRBD2 (5 bases). The receptor's source is a woman under 30 in good health and CMV-seropositive. The DNA for the CDR3 is TGTGCCAGTAGTATACTAGCTAATGAGCAGTTCTTC. Translated, it gives CASSILANEQFF.